The 24 T cell receptor beta chains in this list originate from one sample, sequenced in a study of technical replicates of blood from a handful of donors. Clones were read by immunoSEQ multiplex PCR, and TCRdb kept only the in-frame ones, dropping some. The table shows over 80,000 clones, with roughly 96% occurring only once. The sample taken for sequencing was T cells isolated from PBMCs. The receptors here all came from a human donor in good health.

This chain joins TRBV7-3 and TRBJ2-5, with TRBD1 identical over 8 bases. Germline CDR1 and CDR2: SGHTA and FQGTGA. The CDR3 consists of 14 residues. The trim removed 4 bases at V and 1 base at J, leaving 2 bases unmatched. The DNA for the CDR3 is TGTGCCAGCAGCTATACAGGGGGCCAAGAGACCCAGTACTTC. Encoded protein: CASSYTGGQETQYF. Complete variable domain (other parts from reference TRBV7-3 and TRBJ2-5): GAGVSQTPSNKVTEKGKYVELRCDPISGHTALYWYRQSLGQGPEFLIYFQGTGAADDSGLPNDRFFAVRPEGSVSTLKIQRTERGDSAVYLCASSYTGGQETQYFGPGTRLLVL.

This clone was counted once. The genes are TRBV30 and TRBJ2-7; D is possibly TRBD1 (5 bases). Germline-derived CDR1 and CDR2 are GTSNPN and SVGIG (reference sequence). V lost 4 bases to trimming and J lost 4 bases, with 14 bases between them. The CDR3 has 13 amino acids. CDR3 in amino acids: CAWKQAGRYEQYF. Written as DNA, the CDR3 is TGTGCCTGGAAGCAGGCAGGGCGTTACGAGCAGTACTTC.

The gene calls are TRBV9 and TRBJ2-1; 10 nucleotides align to TRBD2. Germline CDR1 is SGDLS and CDR2 is YYNGEE. This CDR3 has 14 residues. The V gene end was trimmed by 3 bases and the J gene end by 10 bases; junction bases not matched to a gene: 7. The CDR3, as DNA: TGTGCCAGCAGCGGAAGGACTAGCGGAGGGGAGCAGTTCTTC. This gives the protein CASSGRTSGGEQFF.

V usage is TRBV2 and J usage is TRBJ2-7; TRBD2 aligns across 11 bases. Unmatched junction bases numbered 5, after V lost 6 bases and J lost 4 bases. This CDR3 contains 14 residues. Germline V gene lookup returns CDR1 SNHLY and CDR2 FYNNEI. Written as DNA, the CDR3 is TGTGCCAGCAGGGAGGGACTAGCGGTATACGAGCAGTACTTC. It specifies CASREGLAVYEQYF.

V is TRBV6-5 and J is TRBJ1-1; no clear D gene. The CDR3 consists of 13 residues. V lost 10 bases and J 5 bases, leaving 17 bases between the germline ends. Germline assignment: CDR1 MNHEY and CDR2 SVGAGI. CDR3 loop: CATKAFEETEAFF. The CDR3 coding sequence is TGTGCCACCAAAGCATTCGAGGAGACTGAAGCTTTCTTT.

V and J are TRBV5-1 and TRBJ2-1, with TRBD2 identical over 9 bases. Germline V CDR1 and CDR2: SGHRS, YFSETQ. There are 16 residues in the CDR3. The trim removed 7 bases at V and 5 bases at J, leaving 13 bases unmatched. CDR3 DNA: TGCGCCAGCCACGGGTCCATAGCGGGAGCCCACAATGAGCAGTTCTTC. Translating gives CASHGSIAGAHNEQFF.

This sequence joins TRBV27 and TRBJ2-1; TRBD2 is a possible D gene (5 bases). V lost 9 bases and J lost 7, with 10 bases in between. CDR1 MNHEY and CDR2 SMNVEV come from the germline V gene (reference sequence). The CDR3 has 11 amino acids. Here the CDR3 DNA reads TGTGCCAGGTCCCGGGGTAATGAGCAGTTCTTC. The encoded protein is CARSRGNEQFF.

The J gene is TRBJ2-7, the V gene TRBV10-3, with TRBD1 matching over 9 bases. V lost 8 bases, J lost 5 bases, and 10 bases stayed unmatched. The CDR3 length is 14 residues. Germline CDR1 and CDR2: ENHRY and SYGVKD. The CDR3 here is CAIRPGQGPNEQYF. Here the CDR3 DNA reads TGTGCCATCCGACCGGGACAGGGACCCAACGAGCAGTACTTC.

The chain carries TRBV6-5 and TRBJ1-2; 10 positions match TRBD1. CDR1 and CDR2 from the germline V gene are MNHEY and SVGAGI. Trimming cost V 4 bases and J 4 bases; bases outside gene matches: 0. This CDR3 region has 13 residues. CDR3: CASSWTGGYGYTF. The CDR3 bases are TGTGCCAGCAGTTGGACAGGGGGCTATGGCTACACCTTC.

The chain recombines TRBV7-9 with TRBJ2-5, with D possibly being TRBD2 (6 bases). V was trimmed by 11 bases and J by 4 bases, leaving 14 bases between them. Germline V lookup: CDR1 SEHNR, CDR2 FQNEAQ (reference sequence). This CDR3 has 12 amino acids. CDR3 sequence: CAAGRGGETQYF. The CDR3, as DNA: TGTGCCGCGGGACGGGGAGGAGAGACCCAGTACTTC.

CDR3: CASSYNNEQFF. CDR3 in DNA: TGTGCCAGCAGCTATAACAATGAGCAGTTCTTC. V is TRBV7-9 and J is TRBJ2-1; D is unclear. The CDR3 contains 11 residues. Germline V gene lookup returns CDR1 SEHNR and CDR2 FQNEAQ (reference sequence). V was clipped by 4 bases and J by 5 bases, with 3 bases between them. The full variable domain, completed using reference TRBV7-9 and TRBJ2-1, is DTGVSQNPRHKITKRGQNVTFRCDPISEHNRLYWYRQTLGQGPEFLTYFQNEAQLEKSRLLSDRFSAERPKGSFSTLEIQRTEQGDSAMYLCASSYNNEQFFGPGTRLTVL.

This chain links TRBV18 with TRBJ2-1; a weak D match, TRBD2 (6 bases). CDR3 length: 16 amino acids. The germline gives CDR1 KGHSH, CDR2 LQKENI. V dropped 3 bases and J dropped 7 bases, with 19 bases sitting between them. The CDR3 nucleotides read TGTGCCAGCTCACCGGGAGGCCCACCCATTGCGAATGAGCAGTTCTTC. As protein: CASSPGGPPIANEQFF. Full variable domain (outside the CDR3, taken from reference TRBV18 and TRBJ2-1): NAGVMQNPRHLVRRRGQEARLRCSPMKGHSHVYWYRQLPEEGLKFMVYLQKENIIDESGMPKERFSAEFPKEGPSILRIQQVVRGDSAAYFCASSPGGPPIANEQFFGPGTRLTVL.

In this sample, this clone turned up a few times. J is TRBJ1-1 and V is TRBV9; the match to TRBD1 covers 7 bases. Trimming removed 3 bases from V and 1 base from J; junction bases left unmatched: 0. The length of the CDR3 is 13 residues. Per the germline V gene, CDR1 is SGDLS and CDR2 is YYNGEE. The CDR3 loop reads CASSGDRNTEAFF. In DNA, the CDR3 is TGTGCCAGCAGCGGGGACAGGAACACTGAAGCTTTCTTT. Full variable domain (rest looked up from reference TRBV9 and TRBJ1-1): DSGVTQTPKHLITATGQRVTLRCSPRSGDLSVYWYQQSLDQGLQFLIQYYNGEERAKGNILERFSAQQFPDLHSELNLSSLELGDSALYFCASSGDRNTEAFFGQGTRLTVV.

The chain recombines TRBV2 with TRBJ2-1, with D possibly being TRBD1 (5 bases). With 3 bases removed from V and 6 bases from J, the gap between germline ends came to 9 bases. The CDR3 length is 13 residues. Germline loops: CDR1 SNHLY, CDR2 FYNNEI. The CDR3 sequence: CASSDQGSNEQFF. CDR3 coding DNA: TGTGCCAGCAGTGATCAGGGTTCCAATGAGCAGTTCTTC.

V gene TRBV4-3 combines with J gene TRBJ2-7, with TRBD2 identical over 10 bases. Germline V lookup: CDR1 LGHNA, CDR2 YSLEER. The CDR3 runs 17 residues. V gave up 1 base and J gave up 3 bases; unmatched junction bases: 9. CDR3 residues: CASSQAHVAGGIYEQYF. CDR3 DNA: TGCGCCAGCAGCCAAGCTCACGTAGCGGGAGGTATCTACGAGCAGTACTTC.

V and J are TRBV14 and TRBJ2-7; 7 bases align to TRBD1. J lost 3 bases, V lost 0 bases, and 5 bases had no gene match. The length of the CDR3 is 15 residues. Germline CDR1 SGHDN, CDR2 FVKESK. Here the CDR3 reads CASSQEQGIIYEQYF. In DNA, the CDR3 is TGTGCCAGCAGCCAAGAACAGGGGATTATCTACGAGCAGTACTTC. The entire variable domain, with the rest obtained from reference TRBV14 and TRBJ2-7, is as follows: EAGVTQFPSHSVIEKGQTVTLRCDPISGHDNLYWYRRVMGKEIKFLLHFVKESKQDESGMPNNRFLAERTGGTYSTLKVQPAELEDSGVYFCASSQEQGIIYEQYFGPGTRLTVT.

The chain links TRBV18 to TRBJ1-1; 7 bases are shared with TRBD1. V gave up 5 bases and J gave up 0 bases; unmatched junction bases: 6. The germline gives CDR1 KGHSH, CDR2 LQKENI. The CDR3 sequence is 15 residues long. CDR3 DNA: TGTGCCAGCTCAAGCCGACAGGGAATGAACACTGAAGCTTTCTTT. This codes for CASSSRQGMNTEAFF.

This CDR3 is CASSQTTGNNGYTF. CDR3 bases: TGTGCCAGCAGCCAGACAACAGGGAACAATGGCTACACCTTC. The rearrangement uses TRBV4-2 and TRBJ1-2, with TRBD1 as a possible D gene (6 bases). Trimming took off 3 bases at V and 6 bases at J, with 14 bases between the two ends. The length of the CDR3 is 14 residues. Germline V gives CDR1 LGHNA, CDR2 YNFKEQ.

This chain joins TRBV11-3 and TRBJ1-2; TRBD1 matches at 7 bases. CDR3 size: 16 residues. Germline V CDR1 and CDR2: SGHNT, YENEEA. Trimming took 5 bases from V and 2 from J; bases not matched to a gene: 11. The CDR3, as DNA: TGTGCCAGCAGCCCCCGAAACTGGACAGGAAACTATGGCTACACCTTC. It translates to CASSPRNWTGNYGYTF.

This sequence joins TRBV6-5 and TRBJ2-1, with 9 bases lining up with TRBD2. Germline assignment: CDR1 MNHEY and CDR2 SVGAGI. There are 16 residues in the CDR3. The J segment lost 9 bases and the V segment lost 0 bases, leaving 9 bases of the junction unmatched. In DNA form, the CDR3 reads TGTGCCAGCAGTTACTCCCTAGCGGGATTCCACATTGAGCAGTTCTTC. It specifies CASSYSLAGFHIEQFF.

The chain carries TRBV6-6 and TRBJ2-1, with D maybe TRBD2 (5 bases). The CDR3 sequence is 12 residues long. V dropped 5 bases and J dropped 6 bases, with 8 bases sitting between them. Germline V CDR1 and CDR2: MNHNY, SVGAGI (reference sequence). CDR3 bases: TGTGCCAGCAGTGGACTCGTCAATGAGCAGTTCTTC. It codes for CASSGLVNEQFF.

V and J are TRBV4-1 and TRBJ1-2, with 7 bases identical to TRBD1. CDR1 is MGHRA, CDR2 YSYEKL, per germline. V trimming: 4 bases; J trimming: 1 base; junction bases outside the gene matches: 12. The CDR3 is made up of 17 amino acids. For the CDR3, the DNA is TGCGCCAGCAGCCTCCGGGACAGCCCCACTAATAACTATGGCTACACCTTC. It codes for CASSLRDSPTNNYGYTF.

The chain combines TRBV7-9 with TRBJ1-5, with unresolved D. Germline V gene sequence: CDR1 SEHNR, CDR2 FQNEAQ (reference sequence). Between the trimmed V and J ends, which lost 3 bases and 3 bases, there was a span of 6 bases. The CDR3 covers 13 residues. DNA for the CDR3: TGTGCCAGCAGCTTCACATCCAATCAGCCCCAGCATTTT. It translates to CASSFTSNQPQHF.

This chain joins TRBV5-4 and TRBJ1-5, with 12 bases fitting TRBD1. This CDR3 is built from 15 residues. Germline CDR1 SGHNT, CDR2 YYREEE (reference sequence). Losses at the gene ends were 4 bases for V and 3 bases for J; bases not matched to a gene: 2. Written as DNA, the CDR3 is TGTGCCAGCAGCAGGGACAGGGGGCTCAATCAGCCCCAGCATTTT. Protein product: CASSRDRGLNQPQHF.